The clone carrying this T cell receptor beta chain was seen only once. Original methodology: How many nucleated cells were present was estimated from reference gene primer amplification. Measured with immunoSEQ multiplex PCR; TCRdb has only the in-frame clones, and not every one. The V and J calls and the clone size are those of that table, but D and trimming were determined from the DNA. Among fewer than 90,000 clones listed, 90% to 95% were seen once. The sample originates from a study of blood T cell repertoires in COVID-19. Across the study: The samples span acute and convalescent COVID-19 from the United States, Italy and Spain. The analysed material was cDNA or gDNA that came from T cells, B-cell-depleted T cells, or PBMCs.

The CDR3 spans 14 residues. Between the trimmed V and J ends, which lost 6 bases and 0 bases, there was a span of 9 bases. The germline V gene encodes CDR1 MNHEY and CDR2 SMNVEV (reference sequence). This chain links TRBV27 with TRBJ1-3, with D possibly being TRBD1 (5 bases). Sequencing used peripheral blood. The source of this sequence is a human donor with active COVID-19. The donor label of this sample is uncertain. The CDR3 spells CASRDTYSGNTIYF. As DNA, the CDR3 is TGTGCCAGCAGGGACACTTACTCTGGAAACACCATATATTTT.